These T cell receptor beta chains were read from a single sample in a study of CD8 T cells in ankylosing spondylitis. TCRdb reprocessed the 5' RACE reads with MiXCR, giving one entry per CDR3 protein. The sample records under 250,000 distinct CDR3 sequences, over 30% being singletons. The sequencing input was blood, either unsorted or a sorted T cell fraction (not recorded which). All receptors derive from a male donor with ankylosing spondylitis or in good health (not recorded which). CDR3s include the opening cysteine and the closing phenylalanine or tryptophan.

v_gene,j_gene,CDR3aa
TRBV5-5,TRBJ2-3,CASSWGLAGGRIDTQYF
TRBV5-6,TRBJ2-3,CASSWTQTQYADTQYF
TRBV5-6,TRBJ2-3,CASSLLARDTQYF
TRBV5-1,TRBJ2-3,CASSIKDSTQYF
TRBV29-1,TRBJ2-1,CSVEGTSGGGPPQEQFF
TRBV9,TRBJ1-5,CASSVTGVEQPQHF
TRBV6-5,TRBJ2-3,CASRGEGEYF
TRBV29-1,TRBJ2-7,CSAWDSAYEQYF
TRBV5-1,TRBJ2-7,CASSHGSGEQYF
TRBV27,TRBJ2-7,CASSLSLSSYEQYF
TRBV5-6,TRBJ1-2,CASARGPGYTF
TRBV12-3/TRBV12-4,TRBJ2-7,CASSTPDRVYEQYF
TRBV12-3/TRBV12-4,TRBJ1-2,CASSPSSGSKGRGYTF